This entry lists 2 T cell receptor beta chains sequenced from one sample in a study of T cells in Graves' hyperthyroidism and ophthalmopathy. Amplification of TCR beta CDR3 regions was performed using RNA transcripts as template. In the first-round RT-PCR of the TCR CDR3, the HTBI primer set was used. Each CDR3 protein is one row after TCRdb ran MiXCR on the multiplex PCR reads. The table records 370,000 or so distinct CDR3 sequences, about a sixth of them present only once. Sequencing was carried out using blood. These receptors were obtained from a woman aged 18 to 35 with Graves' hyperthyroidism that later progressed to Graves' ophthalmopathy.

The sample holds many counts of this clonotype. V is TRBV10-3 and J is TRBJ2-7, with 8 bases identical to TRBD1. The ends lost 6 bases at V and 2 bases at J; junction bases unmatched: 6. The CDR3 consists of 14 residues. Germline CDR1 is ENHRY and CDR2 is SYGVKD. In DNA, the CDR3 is TGTGCCATCAGGAAGACAGGGGACGCCTACGAGCAGTACTTC. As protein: CAIRKTGDAYEQYF.

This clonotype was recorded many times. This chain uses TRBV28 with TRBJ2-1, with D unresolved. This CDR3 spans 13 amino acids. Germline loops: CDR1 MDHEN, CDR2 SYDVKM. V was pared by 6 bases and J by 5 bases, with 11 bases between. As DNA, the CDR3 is TGTGCCAGCAGGAGTAGGATCGACAATGAGCAGTTCTTC. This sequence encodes CASRSRIDNEQFF.